This T cell receptor (beta chain) was obtained from a study of identical twins. V was pared by 6 bases and J by 6 bases, with 21 bases between. CDR3 size: 15 residues. TCRdb analysed the 5' RACE reads with MiXCR anew, one entry per CDR3 protein. The table shows about 490,000 distinct CDR3 sequences, with approximately 14% occurring only once. This clonotype was seen a handful of times. These same data were also listed under a study on yellow fever vaccine responses in identical twins.

The chain joins TRBV12-3 or TRBV12-4 to TRBJ2-7, with D perhaps given as TRBD1 or TRBD2 (5 bases each). What was sequenced was CD4+ T cells sorted from blood. This clonotype originated in a young woman in good health. This chain's CDR3 is CASSPQHGPRGEQYF. The DNA for the CDR3 is TGTGCCAGCAGCCCTCAACACGGACCGAGGGGCGAGCAGTACTTC.